These 20 T cell receptor beta chains originate from one sample sequenced in a study of T cells in Graves' hyperthyroidism and ophthalmopathy (dated by TCRdb to between 2018 and 2021). The library was built by means of multiplex PCR. Sequencing took place on an Illumina HiSeq 2000. TCR beta CDR3 regions were amplified from RNA transcripts. For the first round of RT-PCR on the TCR CDR3, the HTBI primer set was used together with the Qiagen OneStep RT-PCR kit. TCRdb handled the public reads itself, with Q25 trimming in fastp and clone calling in MiXCR, and kept productive beta chains. Each CDR3 protein gets just one entry, which takes the most common genes and DNA from the rows behind it. The sample yields roughly 500,000 distinct CDR3 sequences; about 15% were counted once. The ten biggest clones cover around 32% of the sample. The specimen was blood. These receptors all stem from a woman in her twenties or thirties with Graves' ophthalmopathy.

The chain links TRBV7-2 to TRBJ2-5, with a weak D call TRBD1 (6 bases). Trimming took off 6 bases at V and 4 bases at J, with 15 bases between the two ends. CDR1 is SGHTA and CDR2 is FQGNSA in the germline V gene. This CDR3 region has 14 residues. The CDR3 loop reads CASRRRGSPETQYF. For the CDR3, the DNA is TGTGCCAGCAGACGCAGGGGATCCCCAGAGACCCAGTACTTC. Together with reference TRBV7-2 and TRBJ2-5, the CDR3 gives the full variable domain: GAGVSQSPSNKVTEKGKDVELRCDPISGHTALYWYRQSLGQGLEFLIYFQGNSAPDKSGLPSDRFSAERTGGSVSTLTIQRTQQEDSAVYLCASRRRGSPETQYFGPGTRLLVL.

This clonotype was detected ten times or more. The V call is TRBV2, the J call TRBJ2-2, with D possibly being TRBD1 or TRBD2 (6 bases each). The CDR3 runs to 14 residues. Trimming left V 8 bases short and J 2 bases short, with 12 bases between. Germline V gives CDR1 SNHLY, CDR2 FYNNEI. CDR3 DNA: TGTGCCAGCGGAGGGGGGCGTAACACCGGGGAGCTGTTTTTT. As protein: CASGGGRNTGELFF.

This clonotype appeared a few times. The chain combines TRBV9 with TRBJ1-3; 9 nucleotides line up with TRBD1. CDR3 length: 15 residues. V dropped 3 bases and J dropped 0; count of bases not matched to a gene: 1. In germline, CDR1 is SGDLS, CDR2 YYNGEE. The CDR3 DNA follows: TGTGCCAGCAGCGCGGGACAGGGCTCTGGAAACACCATATATTTT. Amino acids: CASSAGQGSGNTIYF.

In its sample, this clonotype was seen a few times. The chain recombines TRBV6-1 with TRBJ1-5; D is unclear. Trimming cost V 6 bases and J 9 bases, with 21 bases left between them. This CDR3 has 15 amino acids. Germline V CDR1 and CDR2: MNHNS, SASEGT. For the CDR3, the DNA is TGTGCCAGCAGCCTGGGTTTTTGGGTTAGGACGCCCCAGCATTTT. It is translated as CASSLGFWVRTPQHF.

In its sample, this clonotype was seen many times. This sequence joins TRBV9 and TRBJ2-2; D not resolved. This CDR3 spans 14 amino acids. CDR1 and CDR2 from the germline V gene are SGDLS and YYNGEE. Trimming stripped 1 base from V and 0 bases from J, with 4 bases between. The CDR3 DNA reads TGTGCCAGCAGCGTAATCGCGAACACCGGGGAGCTGTTTTTT. Translation: CASSVIANTGELFF.

This chain connects TRBV28 to TRBJ1-3, with 7 bases identical to TRBD1. J lost 3 bases, V lost 3 bases, and 5 bases had no gene match. CDR3 length: 15 amino acids. Germline CDR1 MDHEN, CDR2 SYDVKM. This CDR3 is CASSFGTVVGNTIYF. The CDR3 nucleotides are TGTGCCAGCAGTTTTGGGACAGTCGTTGGAAACACCATATATTTT.

A note on this clonotype: A read error is possible here, since a much larger clone lies one base away. The chain joins TRBV7-9 to TRBJ2-1; maybe TRBD2 (6 bases). Germline V gene lookup returns CDR1 SEHNR and CDR2 FQNEAQ (reference sequence). The CDR3 runs to 16 residues. The CDR3 reads CASSASGRSSYSEQFF. For the CDR3, the DNA is TGTGCCAGCAGCGCCAGCGGGCGAAGCTCCTACAGTGAGCAGTTCTTC.

This clonotype was seen a few times. A read error is possible here, since a much larger clone lies one base away. CDR3: CASILTGGAGEQYF. The CDR3 DNA follows: TGTGCCAGCATACTAACTGGGGGGGCGGGGGAGCAGTACTTC. The chain employs TRBV27 and TRBJ2-7, with D maybe TRBD2 (7 bases). The CDR3 runs to 14 residues. CDR1 is MNHEY, CDR2 SMNVEV, per germline (reference sequence). The V gene lost 7 bases and the J gene lost 7 bases, with 20 bases spanning the gap.

The chain is built from TRBV28 and TRBJ1-5, with D perhaps TRBD1 (6 bases). Germline V gives CDR1 MDHEN, CDR2 SYDVKM. The CDR3 sequence is 14 residues long. V dropped 5 bases and J dropped 4 bases, with 12 bases sitting between them. In DNA form, the CDR3 reads TGTGCCAGCAGTCCGGGGGCGACGAATCAGCCCCAGCATTTT. This gives the protein CASSPGATNQPQHF.

Only a few counts were recorded for this clonotype. The gene calls are TRBV19 and TRBJ2-1; 15 bases match TRBD2. Germline V CDR1 and CDR2: LNHDA, SQIVND (reference sequence). CDR3 length equals 17 residues. V lost 10 bases and J lost 0; bases outside the gene matches: 7. The CDR3 nucleotides are TGTGCCAAAACCGGGACTAGCGGGGGGAGCTCCTACAATGAGCAGTTCTTC. Protein: CAKTGTSGGSSYNEQFF.

Of note for this clonotype: One end of the junction fails to match germline, which may point to a read error. The genes are TRBV28 and TRBJ2-5; D is perhaps TRBD2 (6 bases). The CDR3 is made up of 12 amino acids. From germline, CDR1 is MDHEN and CDR2 SYDVKM. CDR3 nucleotides: TGTGCCGGCAGCGCGGGACTAGAGACCCAGTACTTC. As protein: CAGSAGLETQYF.

This clonotype was detected many times. The rearrangement joins TRBV30 to TRBJ2-7, with TRBD1 matching over 7 bases. Germline-derived CDR1 and CDR2 are GTSNPN and SVGIG (reference sequence). There are 14 residues in the CDR3. V lost 4 bases and J lost 0; bases outside the gene matches: 6. As DNA, the CDR3 is TGTGCCTGGATCAGGAACAGGGGCTCCTACGAGCAGTACTTC. Protein product: CAWIRNRGSYEQYF.

In its sample, this clonotype was seen once. A much larger clone lies one base from this, so it may be a read error. This chain links TRBV29-1 with TRBJ1-2, with D maybe TRBD1 (5 bases). Trimming stripped 3 bases from V and 6 bases from J, with 20 bases between. CDR1 and CDR2 from the germline V gene are SQVTM and ANQGSEA. The CDR3 has 15 amino acids. CDR3 bases: TGCAGCGTTGACCTACCCGGGGGGTCGAGGAATGGCTACACCTTC. Its translation is CSVDLPGGSRNGYTF.

This clonotype was found many times. The CDR3 reads CACLGYTF. In DNA form, the CDR3 reads TGTGCCTGCCTTGGCTACACCTTC. The genes are TRBV30 and TRBJ1-2; D is unresolved. The V end was cut by 6 bases, the J end by 7 bases, with 3 bases between. The CDR3 has 8 residues. Per the germline V gene, CDR1 is GTSNPN and CDR2 is SVGIG (reference sequence).

There are a few counts of this clonotype. The chain couples TRBV20-1 to TRBJ2-4, with D possibly being TRBD1 or TRBD2 (5 bases each). This CDR3 comprises 15 residues. Between the trimmed V and J ends, which lost 5 bases and 0 bases, there was a span of 14 bases. Germline V gene data show CDR1 as DFQATT and CDR2 as SNEGSKA (reference sequence). DNA for the CDR3: TGCAGTGCTCACCGGGACGGGGAAGCCAAAAACATTCAGTACTTC. It yields the protein CSAHRDGEAKNIQYF.

J is TRBJ2-7 and V is TRBV20-1, with TRBD2 identical over 8 bases. This CDR3 region has 15 residues. Trimming removed 0 bases from V and 6 bases from J; junction bases left unmatched: 10. Germline V gene data show CDR1 as DFQATT and CDR2 as SNEGSKA (reference sequence). The DNA for the CDR3 is TGCAGTGCTAGAGATCCGGCGGGAGGCCCTCTCGAGCAGTACTTC. This gives the protein CSARDPAGGPLEQYF.

A word on this clonotype: A much larger clone sits a single nucleotide away, making a read error possible. The CDR3 protein is CASAEDPALYGYTF. CDR3 bases: TGTGCCAGCGCAGAGGATCCCGCCCTCTATGGCTACACCTTC. The V gene is TRBV18, the J gene TRBJ1-2; D is undetermined. From germline, CDR1 is KGHSH and CDR2 LQKENI. V was cut by 8 bases and J by 4 bases, with 17 bases left in between. This CDR3 has 14 amino acids.

This clonotype appeared many times. The rearrangement links TRBV12-3 or TRBV12-4 to TRBJ2-7, with D perhaps assigned TRBD1 or TRBD2 (5 bases each). The CDR3 is 14 residues long. V was shortened by 5 bases and J by 6 bases, with 17 bases between the two germline ends. The CDR3 region is CASSHRGDGGEQYF. For the CDR3, the DNA is TGTGCCAGCAGTCATAGAGGGGACGGAGGCGAGCAGTACTTC.

In the case of this clonotype: A single base separates this from a much larger clone, so it may be a read error. The chain uses TRBV28 and TRBJ2-7; D may be TRBD1 (6 bases). Germline CDR1 reads MDHEN; CDR2 reads SYDVKM. The CDR3 spans 12 residues. The chain's CDR3 is CASSWDNYEQHF. The CDR3 bases are TGTGCCAGCAGTTGGGACAACTACGAGCAGCACTTC.

V usage is TRBV28 and J usage is TRBJ2-4, with D perhaps assigned TRBD1 or TRBD2 (5 bases each). Trimming removed 6 bases from V and 4 bases from J, with 16 bases in between. The CDR3 is made up of 15 amino acids. The germline V gene has CDR1 MDHEN and CDR2 SYDVKM. The CDR3 loop is CASSRDGVKKNIQYF. Written as DNA, the CDR3 is TGTGCCAGCAGCCGGGACGGGGTGAAAAAAAACATTCAGTACTTC.